This T cell receptor beta chain stems from a study of blood T cell repertoires in COVID-19. Whole-study context: The cDNA or gDNA used as material had been derived from T cells, B-cell-depleted T cells, or PBMCs.

The repertoire was sequenced with immunoSEQ multiplex PCR; TCRdb's copy has only in-frame clones and lacks some. The table records 340,000 or so clones, about 86% of them present only once. This CDR3 region has 18 residues. From germline, CDR1 is LNHDA and CDR2 SQIVND (reference sequence). V gave up 3 bases and J gave up 4 bases; unmatched junction bases: 11. Participants were aged about 18 to 100 years, lived in under 30 US areas, and enrolled virtually. Sequences were obtained from PBMCs or T cells enriched from blood (not recorded which). The gene calls are TRBV19 and TRBJ2-1; 11 bases agree with TRBD2. The clonotype originates from a middle-aged woman with acute COVID-19. The DNA of the CDR3 is TGTGCCAGTAGTATCAGCCTAGCGGGAGGAGGAGGGTACAATGAGCAGTTCTTC. Translating gives CASSISLAGGGGYNEQFF.